Below are 30 T cell receptor beta chains sequenced from a single sample in a study of CD8 T cells in Susac syndrome. Roughly 0.45 to 1 ug RNA was reverse transcribed with random hexamers. TCRdb redid the calling of the immunoSEQ multiplex PCR reads with MiXCR, one entry per CDR3 protein. In the table there are roughly 130,000 distinct CDR3 sequences, roughly 96% of which are singletons. The material sequenced was CD4+ T cells from PBMCs. Every receptor here comes from a human donor in good health.

The V gene is TRBV12-3 or TRBV12-4, the J gene TRBJ2-7; D uncertain. This CDR3 region has 14 residues. Trimming stripped 2 bases from V and 4 bases from J, with 12 bases between. CDR3 residues: CASSLSGLGYEQYF. CDR3 sequence (DNA): TGTGCCAGCAGTTTATCGGGCCTGGGGTACGAGCAGTACTTC.

The rearrangement links TRBV23-1 to TRBJ2-7; 9 bases align to TRBD2. TRBV23-1 is classed as an ORF, of uncertain function. V was pared by 3 bases and J by 4 bases, with 13 bases of the junction left unmatched. This CDR3 comprises 17 residues. Written as DNA, the CDR3 is TGCGCCAGCAGTCATTTGCTCAGGACTAGCGAAGAGTACGAGCAGTACTTC. This translates into CASSHLLRTSEEYEQYF.

The chain has TRBV29-1 and TRBJ2-7, with 10 positions matching TRBD1. Per germline, CDR1 SQVTM and CDR2 ANQGSEA. The trim removed 4 bases at V and 0 bases at J, leaving 3 bases unmatched. CDR3 length equals 14 residues. This CDR3 is CSVVRTGGSYEQYF. CDR3 DNA: TGCAGCGTTGTTCGGACAGGGGGCTCCTACGAGCAGTACTTC.

In its sample, this clonotype was seen once. The CDR3 spells CASSYGLAGSTDTQYF. CDR3 sequence (DNA): TGCGCCAGCAGTTATGGACTAGCGGGATCCACAGATACGCAGTATTTT. The J gene is TRBJ2-3, the V gene TRBV5-1; TRBD2 matches at 12 bases. The CDR3 contains 16 residues. V gave up 5 bases and J gave up 2 bases; unmatched junction bases: 6. Germline V gives CDR1 SGHRS, CDR2 YFSETQ.

The DNA of the CDR3 is TGCAGCGTTGTAGGAACAGATCCCAATCAGCCCCAGCATTTT. Translation gives CSVVGTDPNQPQHF. This chain uses TRBV29-1 with TRBJ1-5; no definite D call. The V end was cut by 4 bases, the J end by 3 bases, with 13 bases between. The CDR3 is 14 residues long. CDR1 is SQVTM and CDR2 is ANQGSEA in the germline V gene.

This clonotype is a singleton in its sample. This chain links TRBV10-2 with TRBJ2-7, with 13 bases aligning to TRBD2. From germline, CDR1 is WSHSY and CDR2 SAAADI. The CDR3 consists of 15 residues. The J segment lost 5 bases and the V segment lost 7 bases, leaving 8 bases of the junction unmatched. CDR3 DNA: TGCGCCAGCAATAATCCCGGGACTAGCGGGAACGAGCAGTACTTC. This sequence encodes CASNNPGTSGNEQYF.

This chain joins TRBV12-3 or TRBV12-4 and TRBJ2-3; TRBD2 aligns across 7 bases. The ends lost 8 bases at V and 4 bases at J; junction bases unmatched: 9. The length of the CDR3 is 14 residues. This CDR3 reads CASAGVAGPDTQYF. CDR3 sequence (DNA): TGTGCCAGCGCGGGGGTGGCGGGACCAGATACGCAGTATTTT.

The chain carries TRBV25-1 and TRBJ1-3; D remains ambiguous. Per germline, CDR1 MGHDK and CDR2 SYGVNS. This CDR3 region has 16 residues. The V gene lost 6 bases and the J gene lost 0 bases, with 15 bases spanning the gap. CDR3 region: CASRPAGSRSGNTIYF. The CDR3 nucleotides read TGTGCCAGCAGGCCCGCCGGATCCCGCTCTGGAAACACCATATATTTT.

The chain combines TRBV19 with TRBJ1-5; a possible D gene is TRBD1 (5 bases). This CDR3 is built from 14 residues. Germline-derived CDR1 and CDR2 are LNHDA and SQIVND (reference sequence). Trimming took 5 bases from V and 7 from J, leaving 15 bases between them. The CDR3 protein is CASSFQGSKQPQHF. The CDR3 nucleotides read TGTGCCAGTAGTTTTCAGGGATCGAAGCAGCCCCAGCATTTT.

This sequence joins TRBV29-1 and TRBJ2-7; unclear D gene. The germline V and J ends were trimmed by 7 bases and 4 bases, with 11 bases remaining between them. Germline V gene data show CDR1 as SQVTM and CDR2 as ANQGSEA. This CDR3 has 11 amino acids. The CDR3, as DNA: TGCAGCGCCGTGGGGATGTACGAGCAGTACTTC. This sequence encodes CSAVGMYEQYF.

This clonotype appeared a single time. The genes are TRBV20-1 and TRBJ2-6; D is unresolved. The germline CDR1 and CDR2 sequences are DFQATT and SNEGSKA (reference sequence). Trimming shortened V by 5 bases and J by 4 bases, and 9 bases separated the two germline ends. The CDR3 runs to 13 residues. The CDR3: CSAPLPGANVLTF. CDR3 nucleotide sequence: TGCAGTGCTCCTCTCCCGGGGGCCAACGTCCTGACTTTC.

This chain connects TRBV3-1 to TRBJ1-1; TRBD1 might be the D (6 bases). Trimming took off 2 bases at V and 6 bases at J, with 16 bases between the two ends. The CDR3 is 15 amino acids. Germline V gives CDR1 LGHDT, CDR2 YNNKEL (reference sequence). The CDR3 DNA reads TGTGCCAGCAGCCAAAGGGGAGGGGGAAGTTCTGAAGCTTTCTTT. It yields the protein CASSQRGGGSSEAFF. The full variable domain, its missing parts supplied by reference TRBV3-1 and TRBJ1-1, is DTAVSQTPKYLVTQMGNDKSIKCEQNLGHDTMYWYKQDSKKFLKIMFSYNNKELIINETVPNRFSPKSPDKAHLNLHINSLELGDSAVYFCASSQRGGGSSEAFFGQGTRLTVV.

In its sample, this clonotype was seen once. The chain carries TRBV7-9 and TRBJ1-1; D call uncertain. The V gene's germline CDR1 is SEHNR and CDR2 FQNEAQ (reference sequence). The CDR3 contains 12 residues. Trimming left V 5 bases short and J 4 bases short, with 8 bases between. The DNA for the CDR3 is TGTGCCAGCAGCCCGATTGCCACTGAAGCTTTCTTT. Translating gives CASSPIATEAFF.

This chain connects TRBV29-1 to TRBJ2-6, with no clear D. CDR3 size: 16 residues. The germline CDR1 and CDR2 sequences are SQVTM and ANQGSEA. CDR3 DNA: TGCAGTATACTAAGGACGGCACCCTCTGGGGCCAACGTCCTGACTTTC. Its translation: CSILRTAPSGANVLTF.

The V call is TRBV10-2, the J call TRBJ2-3; TRBD2 agrees at 10 bases. CDR1 is WSHSY, CDR2 SAAADI, per germline. This CDR3 is 16 amino acids long. The J segment lost 1 base and the V segment lost 2 bases, leaving 3 bases of the junction unmatched. CDR3 sequence reads: CASSERLAGGTDTQYF. DNA of the CDR3: TGCGCCAGCAGTGAGAGGCTAGCGGGAGGCACAGATACGCAGTATTTT.

V usage is TRBV3-1 and J usage is TRBJ2-1; the D call may be TRBD1 or TRBD2 (5 bases each). In germline, CDR1 is LGHDT, CDR2 YNNKEL (reference sequence). V was trimmed by 4 bases and J by 9 bases, leaving 16 bases between them. This CDR3 region has 14 residues. This CDR3 is CASSPLKRGREQFF. In DNA form, the CDR3 reads TGTGCCAGCAGCCCCCTTAAACGGGGCCGTGAGCAGTTCTTC.

This clonotype came up once. This chain connects TRBV6-1 to TRBJ2-2; 8 bases agree with TRBD2. The CDR3 runs 14 residues. Trimming took 5 bases from V and 4 from J; bases not matched to a gene: 3. Looked up from germline, CDR1 is MNHNS and CDR2 is SASEGT. The CDR3 loop is CASSSGSSTGELFF. The CDR3 nucleotides are TGTGCCAGCAGTAGCGGGAGTAGCACCGGGGAGCTGTTTTTT.

This clonotype was observed once. The chain is built from TRBV9 and TRBJ2-4; possibly TRBD1 for D (6 bases). Germline-derived CDR1 and CDR2 are SGDLS and YYNGEE. The length of the CDR3 is 14 residues. V was pared by 3 bases and J by 6 bases, with 13 bases between. As DNA, the CDR3 is TGTGCCAGCAGCGAACAGGGCCCCGGAAACATTCAGTACTTC. This gives the protein CASSEQGPGNIQYF.

The rearrangement joins TRBV29-1 to TRBJ1-4; 9 bases align to TRBD1. The V and J ends lost 2 bases and 8 bases, in that order; junction bases with no gene match: 9. Germline V lookup: CDR1 SQVTM, CDR2 ANQGSEA. The length of the CDR3 is 15 residues. The CDR3 region is CSVELGQGKREKLFF. In DNA form, the CDR3 reads TGCAGCGTTGAATTGGGACAGGGTAAAAGGGAAAAACTGTTTTTT. The entire variable domain, with the rest obtained from reference TRBV29-1 and TRBJ1-4, is as follows: SAVISQKPSRDICQRGTSLTIQCQVDSQVTMMFWYRQQPGQSLTLIATANQGSEATYESGFVIDKFPISRPNLTFSTLTVSNMSPEDSSIYLCSVELGQGKREKLFFGSGTQLSVL.

This chain joins TRBV7-2 and TRBJ2-7, with unresolved D. The CDR3 sequence is 12 residues long. CDR1 and CDR2 from the germline V gene are SGHTA and FQGNSA. The ends were cut back, 2 bases at V and 3 bases at J, with 5 bases in the middle. Written as DNA, the CDR3 is TGTGCCAGCAGCTTATATGGCTACGAGCAGTACTTC. It is translated as CASSLYGYEQYF.

The J gene is TRBJ2-5, the V gene TRBV6-6; possible D gene TRBD1, 5 bases. The length of the CDR3 is 15 residues. CDR1 is MNHNY, CDR2 SVGAGI, per germline (reference sequence). The V and J ends lost 4 bases and 3 bases respectively, with 15 bases between them. CDR3 in amino acids: CASSSPDRFEETQYF. The CDR3, as DNA: TGTGCCAGCAGTTCCCCTGACAGATTTGAAGAGACCCAGTACTTC.

This chain uses TRBV28 with TRBJ2-3; possibly TRBD2 for D (6 bases). CDR1 MDHEN and CDR2 SYDVKM come from the germline V gene. Trimming pared 3 bases from V and 2 bases from J, leaving 12 bases between. The length of the CDR3 is 15 residues. CDR3 loop: CASSFPAGYTDTQYF. In nucleotides, the CDR3 is TGTGCCAGCAGTTTCCCTGCGGGGTACACAGATACGCAGTATTTT.

The chain carries TRBV28 and TRBJ1-2; D is ambiguous. V was trimmed by 7 bases and J by 0 bases, leaving 12 bases between them. The CDR3 is 14 residues long. Germline loops: CDR1 MDHEN, CDR2 SYDVKM. CDR3: CASTPAGPNYGYTF. The DNA of the CDR3 is TGTGCCAGCACACCCGCGGGCCCTAACTATGGCTACACCTTC.

This chain links TRBV7-2 with TRBJ1-2; D uncertain. Trimming shortened V by 6 bases and J by 4 bases, and 15 bases separated the two germline ends. Looked up from germline, CDR1 is SGHTA and CDR2 is FQGNSA. This CDR3 contains 14 residues. In DNA form, the CDR3 reads TGTGCCAGCAGGGGATCCACGAATACCTATGGCTACACCTTC. Its translation: CASRGSTNTYGYTF.

This chain joins TRBV19 and TRBJ2-1; 10 bases map to TRBD2. CDR3 size: 14 residues. The germline V gene encodes CDR1 LNHDA and CDR2 SQIVND (reference sequence). V dropped 6 bases and J dropped 8; count of bases not matched to a gene: 7. For the CDR3, the DNA is TGTGCCAGTAGCCAGCGGGAGGGGCTATATGAGCAGTTCTTC. This sequence encodes CASSQREGLYEQFF. Using reference TRBV19 and TRBJ2-1 for the parts outside the CDR3, the full variable domain is DGGITQSPKYLFRKEGQNVTLSCEQNLNHDAMYWYRQDPGQGLRLIYYSQIVNDFQKGDIAEGYSVSREKKESFPLTVTSAQKNPTAFYLCASSQREGLYEQFFGPGTRLTVL.

This clonotype was counted a single time. This chain links TRBV9 with TRBJ2-7; 7 bases map to TRBD1. Germline V gene data show CDR1 as SGDLS and CDR2 as YYNGEE. J lost 5 bases, V lost 2 bases, and 7 bases had no gene match. The CDR3 covers 14 residues. In DNA, the CDR3 is TGTGCCAGCAGCGTCCGAGACAGGGCCCACGAGCAGTACTTC. Protein sequence: CASSVRDRAHEQYF. Using reference TRBV9 and TRBJ2-7 for the parts outside the CDR3, the full variable domain is DSGVTQTPKHLITATGQRVTLRCSPRSGDLSVYWYQQSLDQGLQFLIQYYNGEERAKGNILERFSAQQFPDLHSELNLSSLELGDSALYFCASSVRDRAHEQYFGPGTRLTVT.

The rearrangement joins TRBV3-1 to TRBJ1-1; D is uncertain. Germline V gene data show CDR1 as LGHDT and CDR2 as YNNKEL (reference sequence). The CDR3 consists of 13 residues. Trimming shortened V by 1 base and J by 0 bases, and 3 bases separated the two germline ends. CDR3: CASSQVVNTEAFF. DNA of the CDR3: TGTGCCAGCAGCCAAGTAGTGAACACTGAAGCTTTCTTT.

The chain has TRBV19 and TRBJ2-1, with no clear D. Trimming left V 5 bases short and J 3 bases short, with 14 bases between. Looked up from germline, CDR1 is LNHDA and CDR2 is SQIVND (reference sequence). The CDR3 has 15 residues. CDR3 nucleotide sequence: TGTGCCAGTAGTCCCTCCCGTGTGGGCTACAATGAGCAGTTCTTC. This translates into CASSPSRVGYNEQFF. Full variable domain (outside the CDR3, taken from reference TRBV19 and TRBJ2-1): DGGITQSPKYLFRKEGQNVTLSCEQNLNHDAMYWYRQDPGQGLRLIYYSQIVNDFQKGDIAEGYSVSREKKESFPLTVTSAQKNPTAFYLCASSPSRVGYNEQFFGPGTRLTVL.

The V gene is TRBV7-2, the J gene TRBJ2-5, with TRBD2 matching 9 bases. The germline V gene encodes CDR1 SGHTA and CDR2 FQGNSA. The CDR3 sequence is 16 residues long. Losses at the gene ends were 4 bases for V and 1 base for J; bases not matched to a gene: 7. CDR3: CASSSLAGAVQETQYF. The CDR3 DNA is TGTGCCAGCAGCTCCTTAGCGGGAGCTGTCCAAGAGACCCAGTACTTC.

J is TRBJ2-1 and V is TRBV24-1, with TRBD2 identical over 11 bases. Trimming took 5 bases from V and 6 from J; bases not matched to a gene: 5. CDR3 length: 15 residues. Germline CDR1 is KGHDR and CDR2 is SFDVKD. This CDR3 is CATSGTGTSGNEQFF. CDR3 sequence (DNA): TGTGCCACCAGTGGAACCGGGACTAGCGGCAATGAGCAGTTCTTC.